This is a list of T cell receptor beta chains from one sample in a study of T cells in Graves' hyperthyroidism and ophthalmopathy. Each CDR3 protein is one row after TCRdb ran MiXCR on the multiplex PCR reads. The sample contains under 400,000 distinct CDR3 sequences, 21% of which appear only once. The specimen was blood. Receptors were obtained from a woman between 45 and 60 years old with Graves' hyperthyroidism. Each CDR3 is given with its conserved first and last residue. The D gene is left open where the match is weak. The size field is filled for only some rows; it gives once, few, many or a size class.

D gene | J gene | V gene | clone size | CDR3 DNA | CDR3 protein
. | TRBJ1-2 | TRBV29-1 | . | TGCAGCGTTGAGCACGACGCCTACTATGGCTACACCTTC | CSVEHDAYYGYTF
. | TRBJ1-1 | TRBV5-1 | many | TGCGCCAGCAGCTCGGACAGCAACACTGAAGCTTTCTTT | CASSSDSNTEAFF
TRBD1 | TRBJ2-7 | TRBV12-3/TRBV12-4 | few | TGTGCCAGCAGTTTGAAGGGGGCGGGCGAGCAGTACTTC | CASSLKGAGEQYF
. | TRBJ1-2 | TRBV5-6 | few | TGTGCCAGCAGCTTACAACGGGTCTATGGCTACACCTTC | CASSLQRVYGYTF
. | TRBJ2-1 | TRBV14 | many | TGTGCCAGCAGCCAAGAGGTACGACTTGAGCAGTTCTTC | CASSQEVRLEQFF
. | TRBJ1-5 | TRBV6-1 | many | TGTGCCAGCACTGATCTTGGGCCCAATCAGCCCCAGCATTTT | CASTDLGPNQPQHF
. | TRBJ1-1 | TRBV20-1 | . | TGCGTATCGGGAACAGGTAACACTGAAGCTTTCTTT | CVSGTGNTEAFF
TRBD2 | TRBJ2-4 | TRBV20-1 | many | TGCAGTGCTAGACGGGGGGGACTAGCCAAAAACATTCAGTACTTC | CSARRGGLAKNIQYF
. | TRBJ2-1 | TRBV9 | many | TGTGCCAGCAGCCCATGGGGGGTCTCTAGGGATGAGCAGTTCTTC | CASSPWGVSRDEQFF
TRBD2 | TRBJ2-3 | TRBV29-1 | . | TGCAGCGTTGAATATTCTGCTGTTAGCGGGAGGGGTGTGGGCACAGATACGCAGTATTTT | CSVEYSAVSGRGVGTDTQYF
TRBD1 | TRBJ2-1 | TRBV28 | many | TGTGCCAGCGAAGGGACAGCCGATGAGCAGTTCTTC | CASEGTADEQFF
. | TRBJ2-7 | TRBV6-1 | many | TGTGCCAGCAAGATAAGAGGGTCTAAGGGCGAGCAGTACTTC | CASKIRGSKGEQYF
. | TRBJ2-1 | TRBV7-3 | many | TGTGCCAGCAGCTTATCGGGCGGGGTTTCGGGTGAGCAGTTCTTC | CASSLSGGVSGEQFF
TRBD2 | TRBJ2-1 | TRBV7-8 | . | TGTGCCAGCAGCTTCTCTCCGGGGGCTAGCGGGGTCTACAATGAGCAGTTCTTC | CASSFSPGASGVYNEQFF
TRBD1 | TRBJ1-6 | TRBV20-1 | many | TGCAGTGCTAGAGATGTGAAGGGGGCGTTCTATAATTCACCCCTCCACTTT | CSARDVKGAFYNSPLHF
TRBD1 | TRBJ2-7 | TRBV28 | many | TGTGCCAGCAGTTTATCGGGGGGTTTGACAGGGGGCCACGAGCAGTACTTC | CASSLSGGLTGGHEQYF
. | TRBJ2-5 | TRBV24-1 | . | TGTGCCACCAGTGATCTCTTGGAGACCCAGTACTTC | CATSDLLETQYF
. | TRBJ2-6 | TRBV30 | . | TGTGCCTGGGATCGGTCGCTCTCTGGGGCCAACGTCCTGACTTTC | CAWDRSLSGANVLTF
. | TRBJ1-1 | TRBV6-1 | many | TGTGCCAGCAATAAGGACGGGACCTACACTGAAGCTTTCTTT | CASNKDGTYTEAFF
. | TRBJ1-6 | TRBV13 | few | TGTGCCAGCCGATACTACAGAAACTCTTTTCGAGATTCACCCCTCCACTTT | CASRYYRNSFRDSPLHF
. | TRBJ1-2 | TRBV28 | many | TGTGCCAGCAGGGGGACCATCGGCTACACCTTC | CASRGTIGYTF
. | TRBJ1-6 | TRBV16 | many | TGTGCCAGCAGTCTGACGGTACCCGGGGGAAATTCACCCCTCCACTTT | CASSLTVPGGNSPLHF
. | TRBJ1-2 | TRBV20-1 | . | TGCAGTGCTCCAAATCGGACTGAGGCCAATAACTATGGCTACACCTTC | CSAPNRTEANNYGYTF
. | TRBJ2-2 | TRBV20-1 | few | TGCAGTGTAGGTGGCCTCGGTACCGGGGAGCTGTTTTTT | CSVGGLGTGELFF
. | TRBJ2-7 | TRBV5-1 | few | TGCGCCAGCAGCTTGATATTTGGGGAGCAGTACTTC | CASSLIFGEQYF
TRBD1 | TRBJ2-7 | TRBV20-1 | . | TGCAGTACCTGGACAGGCGGCGAGCAGTACTTC | CSTWTGGEQYF
TRBD2 | TRBJ2-4 | TRBV2 | few | TGTGCCAGCAGAAGCTCTCTAGCGGGGGGGTCTAAAAACATTCAGTACTTC | CASRSSLAGGSKNIQYF
TRBD1 | TRBJ1-6 | TRBV20-1 | . | TGCAGTGCTAGAGATTCAGGGGGTAATAATTCACCCCTCCACTTT | CSARDSGGNNSPLHF
. | TRBJ1-2 | TRBV7-9 | many | TGTGCCAGCAGCTTACCGGACACAATCCATGGCTACACCTTC | CASSLPDTIHGYTF
. | TRBJ2-1 | TRBV28 | many | TGTGCCAGCAGTTTCGAAGGGATAAATGAGCAGTTCTTC | CASSFEGINEQFF
TRBD1 | TRBJ2-2 | TRBV6-5 | few | TGTGCCAGCAGTTACGGTGGGATAGGGGGCATCGGGGAGCTGTTTTTT | CASSYGGIGGIGELFF
TRBD1 | TRBJ1-2 | TRBV29-1 | . | TGCAGCGTGGCAGGGGGCGTCTATGGCTACACCTTC | CSVAGGVYGYTF
TRBD2 | TRBJ2-7 | TRBV10-3 | many | TGTGCCATCAGGTCCATAGCGGGAACCTCCTACGAGCAGTACTTC | CAIRSIAGTSYEQYF
. | TRBJ1-4 | TRBV3-1 | . | TGTGCCAGCAGCCAACCGGGGGCGGGTGAAAAACTGTTTTTT | CASSQPGAGEKLFF
TRBD1 | TRBJ2-5 | TRBV5-1 | . | TGCGCCAGCAGCTTGGGAGACAGGGGGGCAGAGACCCAGTACTTC | CASSLGDRGAETQYF
TRBD1 | TRBJ2-1 | TRBV19 | few | TGTGCCAGTACCTCGACAGGGGGATCCTACAATGAGCAGTTCTTC | CASTSTGGSYNEQFF
. | TRBJ2-7 | TRBV5-1 | . | TGCGCCAGCAGCCCCAAAGGGGGCTCCTACGAGCAGTACTTC | CASSPKGGSYEQYF
. | TRBJ2-4 | TRBV11-2 | . | TGTGCCAGCAGCTTAGCAGGGTCCGTTCAGTACTTC | CASSLAGSVQYF
TRBD1 | TRBJ2-7 | TRBV11-2 | many | TGTGCCAGCAGCTACCCGCAGGGGGCCGAGCAGTACTTC | CASSYPQGAEQYF
. | TRBJ2-1 | TRBV20-1 | many | TGCAGTGCTAGTCACCAAAATGAGCAGTTCTTC | CSASHQNEQFF
TRBD2 | TRBJ2-7 | TRBV5-5 | many | TGTGCCAGCAGCTGGACTTCTAGCGGGACTTACGAGCAGTACTTC | CASSWTSSGTYEQYF
TRBD1 | TRBJ2-5 | TRBV2 | many | TGTGCCAGCAGGCAGACAGGGGAACAGACCCAGTACTTC | CASRQTGEQTQYF
TRBD2 | TRBJ2-7 | TRBV27 | many | TGTGCCAGCAGTCTGGGACTAGCCCCCTACGAGCAGTACTTC | CASSLGLAPYEQYF
. | TRBJ2-7 | TRBV7-6 | . | TGTGCCAGCAGCTTACTAGCCTCGGTCCCCTCCTACGAGCAGTACTTC | CASSLLASVPSYEQYF
. | TRBJ1-5 | TRBV28 | many | TGTGCCAGCAGTTTTAGGGTAGGCAATCAGCCCCAGCATTTT | CASSFRVGNQPQHF
. | TRBJ2-3 | TRBV20-1 | many | TGCAGTGCTAGAGTATCGGGGACGGATACGCAGTATTTT | CSARVSGTDTQYF
. | TRBJ1-1 | TRBV27 | . | TGTGCCAGCAGAGAAGTTATCGACACTGAAGCTTTCTTT | CASREVIDTEAFF
. | TRBJ1-2 | TRBV12-3/TRBV12-4 | . | TGTGCCAGCAGTTTATCGGTATATGGCTACACCTTC | CASSLSVYGYTF
TRBD1 | TRBJ1-2 | TRBV6-5 | . | TGTGCCAGCAGTTACGAGGGGATGGGGGACAGGGGACCGACTAACTATGGCTACACCTTC | CASSYEGMGDRGPTNYGYTF
. | TRBJ2-1 | TRBV11-2 | many | TGTGCCAGCAGCAAACAAGCGGATAGCTCCTACAATGAGCAGTTCTTC | CASSKQADSSYNEQFF
TRBD2 | TRBJ2-3 | TRBV5-1 | many | TGCGCCAGCAGCTTGGTGTCGGGAGGGGGAGATACGCAGTATTTT | CASSLVSGGGDTQYF
. | TRBJ1-2 | TRBV7-2 | . | TGTGCCAGCAGCTTTGTAAACTATGGCTACACCTTC | CASSFVNYGYTF
. | TRBJ1-5 | TRBV6-1 | many | TGTGCCAGCAGTGAAAAGGCGGGTAGCAATCAGCCCCAGCATTTT | CASSEKAGSNQPQHF
. | TRBJ1-5 | TRBV2 | . | TGTGCCAGCAGTACCTTTGTCGAGATGAATCAGCCCCAGCATTTT | CASSTFVEMNQPQHF
. | TRBJ2-3 | TRBV28 | many | TGTGCCAGCAGTTTAATTGATACGCAGTATTTT | CASSLIDTQYF